Sequencing of this T cell receptor beta chain was carried out in a study of blood T cell repertoires in COVID-19. Only in-frame clones appear in the TCRdb table, and some are missing; sequencing was by immunoSEQ multiplex PCR. The sample has about 120,000 clones, 78% seen once. Sequencing was performed on peripheral blood. This receptor was taken from a man aged 65 to 85 with acute or convalescent COVID-19.

CDR3 DNA sequence: TGTGCCAGCTCACCCCGACAGGACACCGGGGAGCTGTTTTTT. Amino acids: CASSPRQDTGELFF. The V call is TRBV18, the J call TRBJ2-2; a possible D gene is TRBD1 (6 bases). This CDR3 spans 14 amino acids. The ends were cut back, 3 bases at V and 3 bases at J, with 8 bases in the middle. Germline V gene sequence: CDR1 KGHSH, CDR2 LQKENI.